The 20 T cell receptor beta chains below come from one sample, sequenced in a study of T cell responses to AZD1222 COVID-19 vaccine listed by TCRdb under 2021. The library came from the immunoSEQ multiplex PCR assay. TCRdb's version of the immuneACCESS table is confined to in-frame rearrangements and falls short of the full clone set. An unresolved V gene accounts for under half of the shortfall where checked; the remainder is of unknown origin. The sample table records more than 110,000 clones; about nine tenths of these occur just once. Roughly 3.2% of the sample is in the top ten clones. The time point label, read with the paper, signifies: baseline before first vaccination. The material sequenced was peripheral blood, taken on day 0 of AZD1222 vaccination. The receptors derive from an adult in good health.

The rearrangement joins TRBV6-5 to TRBJ1-2; 9 nucleotides agree with TRBD1. CDR1 is MNHEY and CDR2 is SVGAGI in the germline V gene. The CDR3 sequence is 14 residues long. The V segment lost 6 bases and the J segment 8 bases; nucleotides outside the gene matches: 10. CDR3 nucleotide sequence: TGTGCCAGCAGAGCTCGGAGACAGGGGGAAGGCTACACCTTC. Its translation: CASRARRQGEGYTF.

The chain uses TRBV19 and TRBJ2-7; TRBD1 agrees at 11 bases. CDR1 LNHDA and CDR2 SQIVND come from the germline V gene (reference sequence). The junction had 6 bases not matched to a gene; V was cut back by 3 bases and J by 2 bases. This CDR3 spans 16 amino acids. The CDR3 nucleotides read TGTGCCAGTAGTATCGGACAGGGGGCAATGGCCTACGAGCAGTACTTC. Amino acids: CASSIGQGAMAYEQYF.

The chain has TRBV11-3 and TRBJ2-4; 7 bases are shared with TRBD1. The CDR3 is 14 residues long. Germline-derived CDR1 and CDR2 are SGHNT and YENEEA. V lost 1 base to trimming and J lost 4 bases; unmatched junction nucleotides: 1. The chain's CDR3 is CASSLGQGKNIQYF. CDR3 sequence (DNA): TGTGCCAGCAGCTTAGGACAGGGAAAAAACATTCAGTACTTC. Using reference TRBV11-3 and TRBJ2-4 for the parts outside the CDR3, the full variable domain is EAGVVQSPRYKIIEKKQPVAFWCNPISGHNTLYWYLQNLGQGPELLIRYENEEAVDDSQLPKDRFSAERLKGVDSTLKIQPAELGDSAVYLCASSLGQGKNIQYFGAGTRLSVL.

The CDR3 protein is CASRQGTYEQYF. For the CDR3, the DNA is TGTGCCAGCAGACAGGGGACTTACGAGCAGTACTTC. The genes are TRBV7-9 and TRBJ2-7, with a possible D match to TRBD1 (7 bases). The CDR3 totals 12 residues. V was trimmed by 6 bases and J by 4 bases, leaving 10 bases between them. Germline V gene data show CDR1 as SEHNR and CDR2 as FQNEAQ (reference sequence).

This chain links TRBV6-5 with TRBJ2-7; D gene unclear. The V gene's germline CDR1 is MNHEY and CDR2 SVGAGI. This CDR3 spans 16 amino acids. Between the trimmed V and J ends, which lost 2 bases and 0 bases, there was a span of 14 bases. The CDR3 loop reads CASSYGSALSSYEQYF. As DNA, the CDR3 is TGTGCCAGCAGTTACGGGTCGGCACTGAGCTCCTACGAGCAGTACTTC.

The V and J genes are TRBV19 and TRBJ1-2; TRBD1 is a possible D gene (5 bases). The CDR3 sequence is 15 residues long. Germline V CDR1 and CDR2: LNHDA, SQIVND (reference sequence). V dropped 1 base and J dropped 7 bases, with 16 bases sitting between them. CDR3 protein: CASSIGAGSGAGYTF. The CDR3 region has the DNA TGTGCCAGTAGTATAGGGGCAGGGAGCGGTGCTGGCTACACCTTC.

The chain recombines TRBV19 with TRBJ1-2; 7 bases fit TRBD1. The ends lost 3 bases at V and 4 bases at J; junction bases unmatched: 8. Germline-derived CDR1 and CDR2 are LNHDA and SQIVND (reference sequence). CDR3 length equals 15 residues. The CDR3 is CASSIGGQRSYGYTF. The DNA of the CDR3 is TGTGCCAGTAGTATCGGGGGACAGAGAAGCTATGGCTACACCTTC. Full variable domain (rest looked up from reference TRBV19 and TRBJ1-2): DGGITQSPKYLFRKEGQNVTLSCEQNLNHDAMYWYRQDPGQGLRLIYYSQIVNDFQKGDIAEGYSVSREKKESFPLTVTSAQKNPTAFYLCASSIGGQRSYGYTFGSGTRLTVV.

The chain has TRBV11-1 and TRBJ2-6; D is ambiguous. The germline CDR1 and CDR2 sequences are SGHAT and FQDESV (reference sequence). The length of the CDR3 is 16 residues. V was clipped by 2 bases and J by 0 bases, with 8 bases between them. The CDR3 is CASSLTPGSGANVLTF. The CDR3 region has the DNA TGTGCCAGCAGCTTAACTCCGGGCTCTGGGGCCAACGTCCTGACTTTC.

The chain has TRBV5-5 and TRBJ1-4; 9 nucleotides match TRBD1. V lost 3 bases to trimming and J lost 10 bases; unmatched junction nucleotides: 16. Per germline, CDR1 SGHKS and CDR2 YYEKEE (reference sequence). The CDR3 runs to 17 residues. The CDR3: CASSYVPPGQGLVKLFF. The CDR3 DNA is TGTGCCAGCAGCTATGTCCCCCCGGGACAGGGACTGGTAAAACTGTTTTTT. The whole variable domain, remainder taken from reference TRBV5-5 and TRBJ1-4, is DAGVTQSPTHLIKTRGQQVTLRCSPISGHKSVSWYQQVLGQGPQFIFQYYEKEERGRGNFPDRFSARQFPNYSSELNVNALLLGDSALYLCASSYVPPGQGLVKLFFGSGTQLSVL.

The gene calls are TRBV4-1 and TRBJ1-5; D gene ambiguous. Trimming stripped 1 base from V and 3 bases from J, with 16 bases between. Germline CDR1 and CDR2: MGHRA and YSYEKL. This CDR3 region has 17 residues. The DNA of the CDR3 is TGCGCCAGCAGCCAAGTCCCCGCCTCCAGTTCCAATCAGCCCCAGCATTTT. Translated, it gives CASSQVPASSSNQPQHF.

This clone was observed a handful of times. This chain uses TRBV3-1 (or the pseudogene TRBV3-2) with TRBJ2-7; D possibly corresponds to TRBD1 (5 bases). The germline CDR1 and CDR2 sequences are LGHDT and YNNKEL (reference sequence). V lost 4 bases to trimming and J lost 2 bases, with 9 bases between them. This CDR3 has 13 amino acids. The CDR3 protein is CASSRAGPYEQYF. CDR3 in DNA: TGTGCCAGCAGCCGGGCAGGGCCCTACGAGCAGTACTTC.

The chain links TRBV7-3 to TRBJ1-1, with D hard to call. The V gene's germline CDR1 is SGHTA and CDR2 FQGTGA. The germline V and J ends were trimmed by 3 bases and 4 bases, with 9 bases remaining between them. There are 13 residues in the CDR3. The CDR3 nucleotides are TGTGCCAGCAGCTTCTCAGGTTCCACTGAAGCTTTCTTT. Its translation is CASSFSGSTEAFF.

The chain is built from TRBV5-1 and TRBJ2-6; unclear D gene. The length of the CDR3 is 15 residues. In germline, CDR1 is SGHRS, CDR2 YFSETQ. Trimming removed 3 bases from V and 2 bases from J, with 9 bases in between. The CDR3 is CASSSWDTGANVLTF. CDR3 nucleotide sequence: TGCGCCAGCAGCTCCTGGGATACTGGGGCCAACGTCCTGACTTTC.

The V call is TRBV27, the J call TRBJ1-6; no reliable D call. Looked up from germline, CDR1 is MNHEY and CDR2 is SMNVEV (reference sequence). Trimming cost V 4 bases and J 10 bases, with 11 bases left between them. The CDR3 loop spans 13 amino acids. This CDR3 reads CASSSAATSPLHF. The CDR3 nucleotides read TGTGCCAGCAGTTCAGCGGCGACGTCACCCCTCCACTTT.

J is TRBJ1-2 and V is TRBV11-2, with a possible D match to TRBD1 (6 bases). Trimming took off 5 bases at V and 4 bases at J, with 11 bases between the two ends. Germline V CDR1 and CDR2: SGHAT, FQNNGV. The CDR3 spans 13 residues. The DNA for the CDR3 is TGTGCCAGCAGCCCTAGGGGGATCTATGGCTACACCTTC. Translated: CASSPRGIYGYTF.

The V and J genes are TRBV6-5 and TRBJ2-7, with D perhaps matching TRBD2 (6 bases). The CDR3 spans 14 residues. CDR1 and CDR2 (germline): MNHEY, SVGAGI. The V gene lost 6 bases and the J gene lost 5 bases, with 17 bases spanning the gap. The CDR3 here is CASRDGTAGNEQYF. For the CDR3, the DNA is TGTGCCAGCAGAGACGGGACGGCGGGGAACGAGCAGTACTTC.

The chain recombines TRBV30 with TRBJ1-2; D gene uncertain. Germline V CDR1 and CDR2: GTSNPN, SVGIG (reference sequence). The CDR3 runs to 14 residues. Trimming took off 0 bases at V and 1 base at J, with 9 bases between the two ends. The CDR3 DNA reads TGTGCCTGGAGTGTAAGCCGGGATAACTATGGCTACACCTTC. Protein sequence: CAWSVSRDNYGYTF.

The V gene is TRBV7-2, the J gene TRBJ1-3; D unclear. In germline, CDR1 is SGHTA, CDR2 FQGNSA. V lost 1 base, J lost 0 bases, and 7 bases lay in between. The CDR3 has 15 amino acids. As DNA, the CDR3 is TGTGCCAGCAGCTTAGGGGTCCCCTCTGGAAACACCATATATTTT. Amino acid sequence: CASSLGVPSGNTIYF.

The chain is built from TRBV2 and TRBJ2-7, with 9 nucleotides matching TRBD1. Looked up from germline, CDR1 is SNHLY and CDR2 is FYNNEI. V was pared by 9 bases and J by 3 bases, with 24 bases of the junction left unmatched. The CDR3 consists of 19 residues. The CDR3 sequence is CASISLFTGTGTLIYEQYF. The CDR3 nucleotides are TGTGCCAGTATCTCCCTATTTACCGGGACAGGGACCCTCATCTACGAGCAGTACTTC.

V usage is TRBV7-6 and J usage is TRBJ2-3; 9 bases match TRBD2. The CDR3 consists of 15 residues. CDR1 and CDR2 from the germline V gene are SGHVS and FNYEAQ. The ends lost 3 bases at V and 2 bases at J; junction bases unmatched: 3. The CDR3 region has the DNA TGTGCCAGCAGCTTGCGACTAGCGGTCACAGATACGCAGTATTTT. Protein sequence: CASSLRLAVTDTQYF.